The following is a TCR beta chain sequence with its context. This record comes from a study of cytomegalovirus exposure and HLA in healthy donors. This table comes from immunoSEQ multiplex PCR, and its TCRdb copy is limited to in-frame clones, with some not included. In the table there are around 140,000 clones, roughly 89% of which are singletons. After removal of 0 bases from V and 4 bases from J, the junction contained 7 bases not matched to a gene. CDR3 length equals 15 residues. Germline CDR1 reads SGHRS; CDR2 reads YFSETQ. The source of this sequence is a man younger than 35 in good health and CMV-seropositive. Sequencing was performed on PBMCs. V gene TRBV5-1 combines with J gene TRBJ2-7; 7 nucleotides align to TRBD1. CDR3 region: CASSLEGAEIYEQYF. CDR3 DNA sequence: TGCGCCAGCAGCTTGGAGGGGGCGGAAATATACGAGCAGTACTTC. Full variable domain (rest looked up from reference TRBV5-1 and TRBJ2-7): KAGVTQTPRYLIKTRGQQVTLSCSPISGHRSVSWYQQTPGQGLQFLFEYFSETQRNKGNFPGRFSGRQFSNSRSEMNVSTLELGDSALYLCASSLEGAEIYEQYFGPGTRLTVT.